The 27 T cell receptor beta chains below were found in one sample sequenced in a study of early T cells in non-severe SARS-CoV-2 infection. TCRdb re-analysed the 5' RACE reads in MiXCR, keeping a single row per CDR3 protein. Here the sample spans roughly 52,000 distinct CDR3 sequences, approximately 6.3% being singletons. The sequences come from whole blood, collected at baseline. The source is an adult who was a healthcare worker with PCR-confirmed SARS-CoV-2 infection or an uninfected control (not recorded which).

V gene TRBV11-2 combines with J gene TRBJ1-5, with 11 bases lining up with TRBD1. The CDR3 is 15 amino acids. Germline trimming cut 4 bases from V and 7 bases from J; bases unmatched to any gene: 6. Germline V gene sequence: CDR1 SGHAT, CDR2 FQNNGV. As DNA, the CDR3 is TGTGCCAGCAGCTCGGACAGGGGGCATGACCAGCCCCAGCATTTT. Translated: CASSSDRGHDQPQHF.

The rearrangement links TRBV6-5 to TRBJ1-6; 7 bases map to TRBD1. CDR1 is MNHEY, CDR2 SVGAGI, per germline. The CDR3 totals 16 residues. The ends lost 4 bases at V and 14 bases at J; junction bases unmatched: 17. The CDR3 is CASSSRTGTLVPTLHF. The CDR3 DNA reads TGTGCCAGCAGTTCCCGGACAGGAACCCTTGTTCCGACCCTCCACTTT.

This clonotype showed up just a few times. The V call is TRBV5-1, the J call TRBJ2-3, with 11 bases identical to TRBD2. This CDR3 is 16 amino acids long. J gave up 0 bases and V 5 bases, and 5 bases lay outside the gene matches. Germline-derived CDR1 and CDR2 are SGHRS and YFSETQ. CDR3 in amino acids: CASSLASGGSTDTQYF. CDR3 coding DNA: TGCGCCAGCAGTTTAGCTAGCGGGGGGAGCACAGATACGCAGTATTTT.

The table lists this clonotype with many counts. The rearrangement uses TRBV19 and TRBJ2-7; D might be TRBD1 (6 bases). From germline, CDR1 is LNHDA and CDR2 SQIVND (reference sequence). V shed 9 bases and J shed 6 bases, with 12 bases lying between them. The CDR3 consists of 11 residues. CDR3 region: CASTDRSEQYF. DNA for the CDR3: TGTGCCAGCACCGACAGGAGCGAGCAGTACTTC.

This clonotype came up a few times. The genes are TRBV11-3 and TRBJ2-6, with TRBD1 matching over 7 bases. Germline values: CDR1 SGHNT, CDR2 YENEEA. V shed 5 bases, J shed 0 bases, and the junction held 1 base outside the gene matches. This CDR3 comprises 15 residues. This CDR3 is CASSAGGSGANVLTF. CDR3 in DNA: TGTGCCAGCAGCGCAGGGGGCTCTGGGGCCAACGTCCTGACTTTC.

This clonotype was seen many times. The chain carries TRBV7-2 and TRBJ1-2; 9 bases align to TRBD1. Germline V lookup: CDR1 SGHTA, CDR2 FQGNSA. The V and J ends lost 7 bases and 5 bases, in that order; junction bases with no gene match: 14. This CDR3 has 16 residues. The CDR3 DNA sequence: TGTGCCAGCACCTCACTGGCGGGACAGGGTTATTATGGCTACACCTTC. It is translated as CASTSLAGQGYYGYTF.

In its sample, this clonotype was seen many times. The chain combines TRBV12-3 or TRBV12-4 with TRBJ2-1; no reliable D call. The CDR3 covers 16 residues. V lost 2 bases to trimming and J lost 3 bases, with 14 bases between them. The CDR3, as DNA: TGTGCCAGCAGTTTAAGCTTCTCCACCCTCTACAATGAGCAGTTCTTC. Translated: CASSLSFSTLYNEQFF.

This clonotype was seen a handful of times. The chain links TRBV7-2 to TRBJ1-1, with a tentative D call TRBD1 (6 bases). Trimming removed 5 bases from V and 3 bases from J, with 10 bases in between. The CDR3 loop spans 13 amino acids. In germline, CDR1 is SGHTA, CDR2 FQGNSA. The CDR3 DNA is TGTGCCAGCAGCCTGGACAGATACACTGAAGCTTTCTTT. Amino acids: CASSLDRYTEAFF.

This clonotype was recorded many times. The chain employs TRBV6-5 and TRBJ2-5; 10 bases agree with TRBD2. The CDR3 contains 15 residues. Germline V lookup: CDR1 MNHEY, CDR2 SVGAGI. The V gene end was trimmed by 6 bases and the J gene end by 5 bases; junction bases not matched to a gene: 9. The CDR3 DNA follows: TGTGCCAGCAGGTTAAGCGGGGGGGCTGGGGAGACCCAGTACTTC. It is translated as CASRLSGGAGETQYF.

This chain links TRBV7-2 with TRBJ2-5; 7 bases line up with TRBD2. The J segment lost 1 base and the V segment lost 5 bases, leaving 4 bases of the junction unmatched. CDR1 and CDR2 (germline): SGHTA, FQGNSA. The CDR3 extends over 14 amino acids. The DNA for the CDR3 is TGTGCCAGCAGCACCGGGGGGTTCCAAGAGACCCAGTACTTC. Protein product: CASSTGGFQETQYF.

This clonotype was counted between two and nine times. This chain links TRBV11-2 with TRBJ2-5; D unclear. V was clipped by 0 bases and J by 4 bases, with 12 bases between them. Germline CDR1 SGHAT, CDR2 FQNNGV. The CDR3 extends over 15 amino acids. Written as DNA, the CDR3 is TGTGCCAGCAGCTTAGATCAAGACTGGATAGAGACCCAGTACTTC. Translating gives CASSLDQDWIETQYF.

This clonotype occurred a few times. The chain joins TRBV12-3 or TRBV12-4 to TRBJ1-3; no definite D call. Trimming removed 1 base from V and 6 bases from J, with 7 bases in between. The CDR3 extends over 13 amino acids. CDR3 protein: CASSLEGTNTIYF. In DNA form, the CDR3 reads TGTGCCAGCAGTTTAGAAGGCACAAACACCATATATTTT.

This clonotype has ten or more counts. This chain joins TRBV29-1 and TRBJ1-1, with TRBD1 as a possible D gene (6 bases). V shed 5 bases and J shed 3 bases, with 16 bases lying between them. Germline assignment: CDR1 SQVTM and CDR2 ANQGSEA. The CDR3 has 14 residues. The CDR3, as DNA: TGCAGCGTTACTTTAGGACAGTGGTACACTGAAGCTTTCTTT. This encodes CSVTLGQWYTEAFF.

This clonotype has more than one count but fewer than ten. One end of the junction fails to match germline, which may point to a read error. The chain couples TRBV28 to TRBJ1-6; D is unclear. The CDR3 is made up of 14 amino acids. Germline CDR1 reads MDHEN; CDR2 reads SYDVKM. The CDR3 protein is CASSLWTLNSPLHF. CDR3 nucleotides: TGTGCCAGCAGTTTATGGACCCTTAATTCACCCCTCCATTTT.

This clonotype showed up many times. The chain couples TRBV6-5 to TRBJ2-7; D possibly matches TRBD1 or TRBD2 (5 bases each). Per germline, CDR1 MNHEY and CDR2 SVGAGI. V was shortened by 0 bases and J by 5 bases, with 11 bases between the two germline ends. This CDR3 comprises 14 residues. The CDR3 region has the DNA TGTGCCAGCAGTTACTCGAGAGGGGAAGACGAGCAGTACTTC. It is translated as CASSYSRGEDEQYF.

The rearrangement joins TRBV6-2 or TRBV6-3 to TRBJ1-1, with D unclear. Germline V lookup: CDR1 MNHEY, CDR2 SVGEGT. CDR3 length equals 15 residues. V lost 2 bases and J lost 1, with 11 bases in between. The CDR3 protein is CASSYTAGENTEAFF. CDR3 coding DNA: TGTGCCAGCAGTTACACCGCCGGGGAGAACACTGAAGCTTTCTTT.

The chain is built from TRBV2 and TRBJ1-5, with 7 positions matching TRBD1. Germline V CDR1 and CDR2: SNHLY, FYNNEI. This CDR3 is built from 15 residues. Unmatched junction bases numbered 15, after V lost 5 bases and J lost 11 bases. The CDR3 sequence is CASSWDRTANRAQHF. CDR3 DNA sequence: TGTGCCAGCAGTTGGGACAGAACCGCTAATCGTGCCCAGCATTTT. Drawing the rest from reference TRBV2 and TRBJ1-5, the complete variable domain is EPEVTQTPSHQVTQMGQEVILRCVPISNHLYFYWYRQILGQKVEFLVSFYNNEISEKSEIFDDQFSVERPDGSNFTLKIRSTKLEDSAMYFCASSWDRTANRAQHFGDGTRLSIL.

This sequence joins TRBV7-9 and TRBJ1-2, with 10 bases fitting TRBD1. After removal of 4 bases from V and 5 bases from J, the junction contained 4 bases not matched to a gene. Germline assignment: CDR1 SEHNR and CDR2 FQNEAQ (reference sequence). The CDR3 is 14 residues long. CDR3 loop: CASSYGTGEYGYTF. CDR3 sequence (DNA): TGTGCCAGCAGCTACGGGACAGGGGAGTATGGCTACACCTTC.

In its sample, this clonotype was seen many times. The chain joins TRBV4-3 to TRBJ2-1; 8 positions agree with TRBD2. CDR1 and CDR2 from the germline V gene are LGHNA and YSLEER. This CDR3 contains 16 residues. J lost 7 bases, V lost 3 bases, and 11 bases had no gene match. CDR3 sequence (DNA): TGCGCCAGCAGCCACTTAGCGGGGCCCAACCCGAATGAGCAGTTCTTC. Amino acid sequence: CASSHLAGPNPNEQFF.

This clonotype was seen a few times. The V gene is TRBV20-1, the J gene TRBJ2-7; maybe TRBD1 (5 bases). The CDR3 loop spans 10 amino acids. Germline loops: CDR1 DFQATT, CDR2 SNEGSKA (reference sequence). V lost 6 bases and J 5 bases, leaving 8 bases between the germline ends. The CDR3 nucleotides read TGCAGTGCCTCACAGGACGAGCAGTACTTC. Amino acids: CSASQDEQYF.

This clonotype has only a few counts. The CDR3: CAWSVSRTKHTDTQYF. The CDR3 DNA reads TGTGCCTGGAGTGTCTCTAGAACGAAACACACAGATACGCAGTATTTT. The chain carries TRBV30 and TRBJ2-3; D is undetermined. Germline lookup yields CDR1 GTSNPN and CDR2 SVGIG (reference sequence). V shed 0 bases and J shed 2 bases, with 15 bases lying between them. The CDR3 is 16 amino acids.

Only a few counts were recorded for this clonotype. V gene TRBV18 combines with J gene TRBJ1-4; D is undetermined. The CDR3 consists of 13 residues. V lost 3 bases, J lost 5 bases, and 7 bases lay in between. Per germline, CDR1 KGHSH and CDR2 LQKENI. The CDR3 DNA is TGTGCCAGCTCACCCGGAATCAATGAAAAACTGTTTTTT. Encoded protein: CASSPGINEKLFF.

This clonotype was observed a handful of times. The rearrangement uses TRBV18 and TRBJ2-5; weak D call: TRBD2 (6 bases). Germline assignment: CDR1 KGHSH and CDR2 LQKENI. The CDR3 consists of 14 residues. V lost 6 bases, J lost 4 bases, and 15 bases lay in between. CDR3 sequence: CASSPAGMRETQYF. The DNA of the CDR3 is TGTGCCAGCTCCCCGGCGGGGATGAGAGAGACCCAGTACTTC.

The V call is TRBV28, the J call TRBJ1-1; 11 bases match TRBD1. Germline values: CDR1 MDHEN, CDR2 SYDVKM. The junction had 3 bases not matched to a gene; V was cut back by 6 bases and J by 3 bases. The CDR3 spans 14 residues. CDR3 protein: CASRLGQGDTEAFF. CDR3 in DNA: TGTGCCAGCAGGCTGGGACAGGGGGACACTGAAGCTTTCTTT.

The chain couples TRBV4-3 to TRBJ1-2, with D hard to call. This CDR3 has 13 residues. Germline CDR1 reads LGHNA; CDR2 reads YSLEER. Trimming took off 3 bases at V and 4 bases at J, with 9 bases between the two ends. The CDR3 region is CASSQERIYGYTF. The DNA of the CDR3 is TGCGCCAGCAGCCAGGAGCGGATCTATGGCTACACCTTC.

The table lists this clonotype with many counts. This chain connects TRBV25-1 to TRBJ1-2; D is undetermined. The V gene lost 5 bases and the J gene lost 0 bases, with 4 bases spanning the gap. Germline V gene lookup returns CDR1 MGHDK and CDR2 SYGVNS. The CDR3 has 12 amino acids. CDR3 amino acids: CASSRANYGYTF. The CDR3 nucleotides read TGTGCCAGCAGTCGGGCTAACTATGGCTACACCTTC.

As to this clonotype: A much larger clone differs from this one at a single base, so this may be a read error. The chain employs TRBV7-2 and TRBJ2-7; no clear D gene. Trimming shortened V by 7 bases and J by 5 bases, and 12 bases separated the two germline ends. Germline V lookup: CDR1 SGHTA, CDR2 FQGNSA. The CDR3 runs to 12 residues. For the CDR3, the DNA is TGTGCCAGCAACTTGAGGTCTCACGAGCAGTACTTC. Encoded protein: CASNLRSHEQYF. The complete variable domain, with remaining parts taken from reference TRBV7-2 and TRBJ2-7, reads GAGVSQSPSNKVTEKGKDVELRCDPISGHTALYWYRQSLGQGLEFLIYFQGNSAPDKSGLPSDRFSAERTGGSVSTLTIQRTQQEDSAVYLCASNLRSHEQYFGPGTRLTVT.